These 32 T cell receptor beta chains originate from one sample sequenced in a study of blood T cell repertoires in COVID-19. Assay: immunoSEQ multiplex PCR; the TCRdb copy retains only in-frame clones and omits some. Here the sample spans a few hundred thousand clones, under 90% being singletons. The sample taken for sequencing was PBMCs or T cells enriched from blood (not recorded which). These receptors were collected from a woman aged 30 to 39 who had recovered from COVID-19.

This rearrangement joins TRBV5-4 to TRBJ2-3; D is perhaps TRBD1 (5 bases). V lost 3 bases to trimming and J lost 2 bases, with 19 bases between them. Germline V gives CDR1 SGHNT, CDR2 YYREEE (reference sequence). The CDR3 extends over 17 amino acids. The CDR3 region has the DNA TGTGCCAGCAGCTCTCCAAAGGGGTTATCACTCACAGATACGCAGTATTTT. The encoded protein is CASSSPKGLSLTDTQYF.

This chain connects TRBV29-1 to TRBJ2-7, with TRBD1 as a possible D gene (5 bases). This CDR3 has 13 amino acids. Trimming took off 2 bases at V and 2 bases at J, with 10 bases between the two ends. Germline V gives CDR1 SQVTM, CDR2 ANQGSEA. The CDR3 nucleotides are TGCAGCGTTGAACTAGACAGACCCTACGAGCAGTACTTC. It codes for CSVELDRPYEQYF.

The genes are TRBV27 and TRBJ2-7; D is possibly TRBD2 (6 bases). Germline values: CDR1 MNHEY, CDR2 SMNVEV (reference sequence). CDR3 size: 14 residues. Trimming removed 2 bases at V and 3 bases at J, with 11 bases between. For the CDR3, the DNA is TGTGCCAGCAGTTTAGCGGGAACGGGCTACGAGCAGTACTTC. Protein sequence: CASSLAGTGYEQYF.

The chain links TRBV27 to TRBJ1-4; the D gene is possibly TRBD1 (6 bases). The germline V and J ends were trimmed by 6 bases and 5 bases, with 16 bases remaining between them. This CDR3 has 15 residues. The V gene's germline CDR1 is MNHEY and CDR2 SMNVEV (reference sequence). CDR3 sequence (DNA): TGTGCCAGCAGCTCCTTTGTTGGGGGCAATGAAAAACTGTTTTTT. It translates to CASSSFVGGNEKLFF.

This chain joins TRBV7-2 and TRBJ1-2; 10 bases are shared with TRBD1. This CDR3 contains 16 residues. Germline CDR1 and CDR2: SGHTA and FQGNSA. V lost 5 bases and J lost 3; bases outside the gene matches: 9. In DNA form, the CDR3 reads TGTGCCAGCAGCACAAGACAGGGGGCGGATGACTATGGCTACACCTTC. Protein sequence: CASSTRQGADDYGYTF.

This chain links TRBV29-1 with TRBJ2-1; weak D call: TRBD1 (6 bases). V was cut by 7 bases and J by 4 bases, with 17 bases left in between. Per the germline V gene, CDR1 is SQVTM and CDR2 is ANQGSEA. This CDR3 is 14 amino acids long. CDR3: CSGSTGPTYNEQFF. In nucleotides, the CDR3 is TGCAGCGGTTCGACAGGCCCCACGTACAATGAGCAGTTCTTC.

The chain uses TRBV10-3 and TRBJ1-1; D unresolved. The CDR3 is made up of 13 amino acids. Trimming left V 5 bases short and J 0 bases short, with 7 bases between. Germline values: CDR1 ENHRY, CDR2 SYGVKD. The CDR3 region has the DNA TGTGCCATCAGTATGGAGATGAACACTGAAGCTTTCTTT. Its protein product is CAISMEMNTEAFF.

The V and J genes are TRBV19 and TRBJ2-1; 11 bases line up with TRBD2. J lost 6 bases, V lost 4 bases, and 8 bases had no gene match. The CDR3 has 16 amino acids. The germline V gene has CDR1 LNHDA and CDR2 SQIVND (reference sequence). In DNA form, the CDR3 reads TGTGCCAGTAGTACAGAACTAGCGGGAGACAGCAATGAGCAGTTCTTC. Translation gives CASSTELAGDSNEQFF.

The chain carries TRBV10-3 and TRBJ1-2; D might be TRBD1 (5 bases). The CDR3 runs to 15 residues. The V and J ends lost 0 bases and 5 bases respectively, with 13 bases between them. Germline CDR1 ENHRY, CDR2 SYGVKD. Here the CDR3 DNA reads TGTGCCATCAGTGAGTCGACAGAAGGCGTTTATGGCTACACCTTC. Translating it yields CAISESTEGVYGYTF.

The V gene is TRBV2, the J gene TRBJ2-7, with D maybe TRBD1 (5 bases). There are 15 residues in the CDR3. Germline V lookup: CDR1 SNHLY, CDR2 FYNNEI. Trimming shortened V by 8 bases and J by 0 bases, and 17 bases separated the two germline ends. CDR3 sequence reads: CASSFTRGLSYEQYF. The CDR3 DNA is TGTGCCAGCTCCTTCACAAGGGGCCTCTCCTACGAGCAGTACTTC. The whole variable domain, remainder taken from reference TRBV2 and TRBJ2-7, is EPEVTQTPSHQVTQMGQEVILRCVPISNHLYFYWYRQILGQKVEFLVSFYNNEISEKSEIFDDQFSVERPDGSNFTLKIRSTKLEDSAMYFCASSFTRGLSYEQYFGPGTRLTVT.

V is TRBV15 and J is TRBJ1-4; tentative D call: TRBD1 (6 bases). V shed 0 bases and J shed 6 bases, with 11 bases lying between them. CDR3 length: 15 amino acids. From germline, CDR1 is LNHNV and CDR2 YYDKDF (reference sequence). The CDR3 spells CATSRELAGDEKLFF. CDR3 DNA: TGTGCCACCAGCAGAGAATTAGCAGGGGATGAAAAACTGTTTTTT.

The chain recombines TRBV9 with TRBJ2-4, with D possibly being TRBD2 (6 bases). Trimming left V 3 bases short and J 7 bases short, with 17 bases between. Looked up from germline, CDR1 is SGDLS and CDR2 is YYNGEE. The CDR3 consists of 15 residues. The CDR3 here is CASSGPIGGLNIQYF. As DNA, the CDR3 is TGTGCCAGCAGCGGCCCAATCGGGGGTTTGAACATTCAGTACTTC.

The rearrangement uses TRBV28 and TRBJ2-3, with 11 bases matching TRBD2. Germline assignment: CDR1 MDHEN and CDR2 SYDVKM. J lost 5 bases, V lost 6 bases, and 10 bases had no gene match. The CDR3 sequence is 16 residues long. CDR3 sequence: CASSQKTGLAGDTQYF. The CDR3 DNA reads as TGTGCCAGCAGCCAAAAAACCGGACTAGCGGGAGATACGCAGTATTTT.

This clone was seen at least ten times. This same CDR3 is encoded by further DNA sequences in the sample. The J gene is TRBJ2-7, the V gene TRBV6-5; D possibly corresponds to TRBD1 (6 bases). CDR3 length: 13 residues. CDR1 MNHEY and CDR2 SVGAGI come from the germline V gene. Trimming pared 2 bases from V and 5 bases from J, leaving 10 bases between. The CDR3 is CASSYARGHEQYF. The DNA of the CDR3 is TGTGCCAGCAGTTACGCCAGGGGCCACGAGCAGTACTTC.

This clone has just one count. The chain is built from TRBV4-2 and TRBJ2-3; TRBD2 matches at 9 bases. The CDR3 has 18 residues. CDR1 is LGHNA, CDR2 YNFKEQ, per germline. After removal of 2 bases from V and 1 base from J, the junction contained 10 bases not matched to a gene. The CDR3 sequence is CASSQKREAVYGTDTQYF. The CDR3 bases are TGTGCCAGCAGCCAAAAGCGGGAGGCGGTGTACGGCACAGATACGCAGTATTTT.

The chain couples TRBV5-3 to TRBJ1-4, with D maybe TRBD1 (6 bases). TRBV5-3 is marked as an open reading frame, function uncertain. The V and J ends lost 4 bases and 3 bases respectively, with 13 bases between them. CDR3 length: 15 amino acids. For the CDR3, the DNA is TGTGCCAGAAGCGGTCGACAGGTCCCTAATGAAAAACTGTTTTTT. Its translation: CARSGRQVPNEKLFF.

V is TRBV6-5 and J is TRBJ1-1; 7 bases match TRBD1. In germline, CDR1 is MNHEY, CDR2 SVGAGI. The CDR3 covers 16 residues. Losses at the gene ends were 0 bases for V and 3 bases for J; bases not matched to a gene: 7. The CDR3 is CASSYSGGLKYTEAFF. The CDR3 nucleotides read TGTGCCAGCAGTTACTCAGGGGGCCTGAAGTACACTGAAGCTTTCTTT.

This chain uses TRBV4-1 with TRBJ1-1; perhaps TRBD1 as D (5 bases). Per germline, CDR1 MGHRA and CDR2 YSYEKL. The CDR3 has 14 amino acids. The ends were cut back, 4 bases at V and 6 bases at J, with 15 bases in the middle. In DNA form, the CDR3 reads TGCGCCAGCAGCCTAGGGGTCCGGGACTCTGAAGCTTTCTTT. Its translation is CASSLGVRDSEAFF.

This sequence joins TRBV7-9 and TRBJ1-1; 8 bases are shared with TRBD1. Germline-derived CDR1 and CDR2 are SEHNR and FQNEAQ (reference sequence). Losses at the gene ends were 5 bases for V and 1 base for J; bases not matched to a gene: 9. The CDR3 totals 16 residues. CDR3: CASSHTNDRGNTEAFF. CDR3 DNA sequence: TGTGCCAGCAGCCACACAAACGACAGGGGGAACACTGAAGCTTTCTTT.

The chain carries TRBV4-3 and TRBJ2-2, with TRBD2 matching 15 bases. From germline, CDR1 is LGHNA and CDR2 YSLEER. J gave up 6 bases and V 1 base, and 6 bases lay outside the gene matches. This CDR3 is built from 18 residues. The CDR3 is CASSQGTSGRAPPGELFF. Here the CDR3 DNA reads TGCGCCAGCAGCCAAGGGACTAGCGGGAGGGCCCCCCCCGGGGAGCTGTTTTTT.

The gene calls are TRBV4-1 and TRBJ2-1; 10 nucleotides line up with TRBD2. The CDR3 totals 14 residues. The germline CDR1 and CDR2 sequences are MGHRA and YSYEKL. After removal of 1 base from V and 9 bases from J, the junction contained 3 bases not matched to a gene. In nucleotides, the CDR3 is TGCGCCAGCAGCCAAGTCCAGCGGGAGGGTGAGCAGTTCTTC. As protein: CASSQVQREGEQFF.

The rearrangement links TRBV25-1 to TRBJ1-1; D perhaps matches TRBD1 (5 bases). V was pared by 3 bases and J by 4 bases, with 9 bases between. This CDR3 has 13 amino acids. Per the germline V gene, CDR1 is MGHDK and CDR2 is SYGVNS. Here the CDR3 DNA reads TGTGCCAGCAGTGAGTCCGGGGGCACTGAAGCTTTCTTT. It encodes CASSESGGTEAFF.

V usage is TRBV5-1 and J usage is TRBJ2-1; D gene unclear. From germline, CDR1 is SGHRS and CDR2 YFSETQ. Trimming pared 1 base from V and 3 bases from J, leaving 11 bases between. The CDR3 is 15 residues long. CDR3: CASSLRGEDYNEQFF. As DNA, the CDR3 is TGCGCCAGCAGCTTGCGCGGAGAGGACTACAATGAGCAGTTCTTC.

This clone was seen a single time. The chain is built from TRBV5-1 and TRBJ1-2, with TRBD1 as a possible D gene (5 bases). Deletions cut 2 bases from V and 7 bases from J, with 12 bases between. CDR3 length: 13 amino acids. Germline CDR1 reads SGHRS; CDR2 reads YFSETQ. The CDR3 region has the DNA TGCGCCAGCAGCTTTGGGGGAGGCTCTGGCTACACCTTC. Translation: CASSFGGGSGYTF.

This sequence joins TRBV4-3 and TRBJ1-3; maybe TRBD1 (6 bases). Germline CDR1 is LGHNA and CDR2 is YSLEER. CDR3 size: 15 residues. The V end lost 0 bases, the J end lost 4 bases, and 10 bases lay between the germline ends. The CDR3 DNA is TGCGCCAGCAGCCAAGAAGGGGGAAACGGAAACACCATATATTTT. This encodes CASSQEGGNGNTIYF.

A few counts support this clone. In nucleotides, the CDR3 is TGTGCCAGCAGTTTACCTGGAGCTGGAAACACCATATATTTT. It translates to CASSLPGAGNTIYF. The genes are TRBV28 and TRBJ1-3; D gene unclear. CDR3 size: 14 residues. Germline V gives CDR1 MDHEN, CDR2 SYDVKM. Trimming left V 2 bases short and J 2 bases short, with 7 bases between.

This chain connects TRBV5-4 to TRBJ2-1; D gene ambiguous. The CDR3 spans 15 residues. Germline lookup yields CDR1 SGHNT and CDR2 YYREEE (reference sequence). Trimming removed 1 base at V and 2 bases at J, with 10 bases between. CDR3 DNA: TGTGCCAGCAGCTTGACTCATCTCACCTACAATGAGCAGTTCTTC. Translation: CASSLTHLTYNEQFF.

The J gene is TRBJ2-7, the V gene TRBV19, with D possibly matching TRBD1 (5 bases). CDR1 is LNHDA, CDR2 SQIVND, per germline (reference sequence). V lost 5 bases and J 5 bases, leaving 19 bases between the germline ends. The CDR3 loop spans 15 amino acids. The CDR3 DNA reads as TGTGCCAGTAGTGTTCCGGCAGGGAATGTTAACGAGCAGTACTTC. This encodes CASSVPAGNVNEQYF.

The V and J genes are TRBV6-5 and TRBJ1-4; a weak D match, TRBD1 (6 bases). Trimming shortened V by 6 bases and J by 6 bases, and 17 bases separated the two germline ends. The CDR3 is made up of 15 amino acids. Germline V gene sequence: CDR1 MNHEY, CDR2 SVGAGI. The CDR3 DNA reads TGTGCCAGCAGCAGGTCGGGGAGGGGGGATGAAAAACTGTTTTTT. Translation gives CASSRSGRGDEKLFF.

This sequence joins TRBV11-2 and TRBJ1-2; D not certain. The V and J ends lost 1 base and 8 bases respectively, with 17 bases between them. Germline V CDR1 and CDR2: SGHAT, FQNNGV. The CDR3 covers 15 residues. CDR3 region: CASSLGVRAPGGYTF. In nucleotides, the CDR3 is TGTGCCAGCAGCTTAGGAGTCCGGGCCCCGGGAGGCTACACCTTC.

The CDR3 coding sequence is TGTGCCTGGAGCCTGGGGTTAGCGGGAGGGTACGATGAGCAGTTCTTC. The encoded protein is CAWSLGLAGGYDEQFF. The J gene is TRBJ2-1, the V gene TRBV30; 11 nucleotides match TRBD2. The CDR3 is 16 residues long. Trimming at V came to 3 bases and at J to 8 bases, leaving 12 bases not matched to a gene. Looked up from germline, CDR1 is GTSNPN and CDR2 is SVGIG (reference sequence).

V is TRBV7-6 and J is TRBJ1-1; a weak D match, TRBD1 (6 bases). The germline V gene encodes CDR1 SGHVS and CDR2 FNYEAQ. The CDR3 contains 15 residues. Trimming shortened V by 1 base and J by 1 base, and 10 bases separated the two germline ends. The CDR3 here is CASSLDGQKNTEAFF. Written as DNA, the CDR3 is TGTGCCAGCAGCTTAGATGGACAGAAGAACACTGAAGCTTTCTTT.